These 22 T cell receptor beta chains originate from one sample sequenced in a study of blood T cell repertoires in COVID-19. Measured with immunoSEQ multiplex PCR; TCRdb has only the in-frame clones, and not every one. The table records a few hundred thousand clones, about nine tenths of them present only once. Material for sequencing was peripheral blood. The origin of the receptors is a man between 50 and 59 years old with acute or convalescent COVID-19.

In the case of this clone: Other DNA sequences within the sample encode an identical CDR3. This chain uses TRBV18 with TRBJ1-5, with D maybe TRBD1 (5 bases). This CDR3 is 13 amino acids long. V lost 1 base and J lost 4, with 5 bases in between. Germline values: CDR1 KGHSH, CDR2 LQKENI. The CDR3 here is CASSPQGNQPQHF. The CDR3 DNA reads TGTGCCAGCTCACCACAGGGGAATCAGCCCCAGCATTTT.

This clone was seen only a few times. V is TRBV7-3 and J is TRBJ2-7, with 14 bases identical to TRBD2. The trim removed 4 bases at V and 2 bases at J, leaving 1 base unmatched. CDR1 is SGHTA and CDR2 is FQGTGA in the germline V gene. CDR3 size: 15 residues. CDR3 nucleotide sequence: TGTGCCAGCAGCTCGGGACTAGCGGGGGCCTACGAGCAGTACTTC. Its translation is CASSSGLAGAYEQYF.

The chain uses TRBV7-8 and TRBJ1-1; possible D gene TRBD1, 6 bases. The germline CDR1 and CDR2 sequences are SGHVS and FQNEAQ. V gave up 0 bases and J gave up 3 bases, with 14 bases separating them. CDR3 length: 16 amino acids. CDR3 sequence: CASSLAPVPGDTEAFF. CDR3 DNA sequence: TGTGCCAGCAGCTTAGCTCCGGTCCCAGGGGACACTGAAGCTTTCTTT.

This clone was observed a single time. This chain uses TRBV12-5 with TRBJ1-5; 7 bases are shared with TRBD1. The CDR3 loop spans 12 amino acids. From germline, CDR1 is LGHNT and CDR2 FRNRAP. Trimming at V came to 5 bases and at J to 7 bases, leaving 2 bases not matched to a gene. The CDR3 loop is CASGPGGQPQHF. The CDR3 coding sequence is TGTGCTAGTGGTCCAGGGGGACAGCCCCAGCATTTT.

This clone appeared once. This chain joins TRBV19 and TRBJ2-7; the D gene is possibly TRBD1 (7 bases). CDR1 LNHDA and CDR2 SQIVND come from the germline V gene (reference sequence). This CDR3 region has 14 residues. The V end lost 7 bases, the J end lost 6 bases, and 19 bases lay between the germline ends. The chain's CDR3 is CASKIGPGGGEQYF. CDR3 nucleotide sequence: TGTGCCAGTAAAATAGGCCCAGGGGGAGGCGAGCAGTACTTC.

This clone was counted a few times. The rearrangement links TRBV6-5 to TRBJ1-2; tentatively, D is TRBD1 (6 bases). The CDR3 spans 13 residues. Trimming pared 5 bases from V and 8 bases from J, leaving 15 bases between. Germline CDR1 is MNHEY and CDR2 is SVGAGI. CDR3 residues: CASSQGFSVGYTF. Written as DNA, the CDR3 is TGTGCCAGCAGTCAGGGGTTTAGTGTCGGCTACACCTTC.

This clone was counted between two and nine times. The chain links TRBV7-6 to TRBJ1-6; D is unresolved. The CDR3 spans 15 residues. V lost 4 bases and J 7 bases, leaving 14 bases between the germline ends. CDR1 and CDR2 from the germline V gene are SGHVS and FNYEAQ. The CDR3 loop is CASSSVGPENSPLHF. DNA of the CDR3: TGTGCCAGCAGCTCTGTTGGGCCAGAGAATTCACCCCTCCACTTT.

The chain couples TRBV5-5 to TRBJ1-2; 7 positions agree with TRBD1. The CDR3 totals 12 residues. Germline CDR1 SGHKS, CDR2 YYEKEE (reference sequence). J lost 6 bases, V lost 2 bases, and 1 base had no gene match. CDR3 nucleotide sequence: TGTGCCAGCAGCTTTCAGGGGGATGGCTACACCTTC. As protein: CASSFQGDGYTF.

The rearrangement uses TRBV18 and TRBJ1-4; TRBD1 agrees at 7 bases. The CDR3 length is 13 residues. V lost 2 bases to trimming and J lost 10 bases; unmatched junction nucleotides: 4. Germline values: CDR1 KGHSH, CDR2 LQKENI. In DNA form, the CDR3 reads TGTGCCAGCTCACCAGGGCAGGGGGGAAAACTGTTTTTT. This encodes CASSPGQGGKLFF.

The CDR3: CASSLLHGSGTEAFF. CDR3 bases: TGCGCCAGCAGCTTGCTACATGGGTCGGGCACTGAAGCTTTCTTT. V usage is TRBV5-1 and J usage is TRBJ1-1; no definite D call. The V gene's germline CDR1 is SGHRS and CDR2 YFSETQ. V was pared by 1 base and J by 4 bases, with 14 bases between. This CDR3 comprises 15 residues.

The chain is built from TRBV30 and TRBJ1-2; weak D call: TRBD1 (6 bases). Per germline, CDR1 GTSNPN and CDR2 SVGIG (reference sequence). The CDR3 sequence is 13 residues long. Trimming cost V 3 bases and J 7 bases, with 15 bases left between them. Written as DNA, the CDR3 is TGTGCCTGGAGCGTAGCAGGGGTTAGTGGCTACACCTTC. It codes for CAWSVAGVSGYTF.

This chain uses TRBV30 with TRBJ1-1; D gene uncertain. The CDR3 sequence is 13 residues long. Trimming took off 2 bases at V and 4 bases at J, with 11 bases between the two ends. Germline assignment: CDR1 GTSNPN and CDR2 SVGIG (reference sequence). The CDR3 DNA is TGTGCCTGGAGTCCGATCCGAGGCACTGAAGCTTTCTTT. This encodes CAWSPIRGTEAFF.

The chain is built from TRBV7-2 and TRBJ2-7; 9 bases map to TRBD2. V gave up 1 base and J gave up 0 bases; unmatched junction bases: 7. Germline-derived CDR1 and CDR2 are SGHTA and FQGNSA. The CDR3 totals 17 residues. CDR3 coding DNA: TGTGCCAGCAGCTTAGGGGGAAGCGGGGGGAGCTCCTACGAGCAGTACTTC. The encoded protein is CASSLGGSGGSSYEQYF.

The rearrangement links TRBV24-1 to TRBJ2-1; maybe TRBD1 (5 bases). CDR3 length equals 14 residues. The V gene lost 11 bases and the J gene lost 5 bases, with 18 bases spanning the gap. Germline lookup yields CDR1 KGHDR and CDR2 SFDVKD. For the CDR3, the DNA is TGTGCCATCAGATGTGACAGACCCCACAATGAGCAGTTCTTC. Protein sequence: CAIRCDRPHNEQFF.

This chain joins TRBV6-5 and TRBJ2-7; the D is unclear. The length of the CDR3 is 15 residues. From germline, CDR1 is MNHEY and CDR2 SVGAGI. Trimming shortened V by 6 bases and J by 0 bases, and 15 bases separated the two germline ends. In DNA form, the CDR3 reads TGTGCCAGCAGAAGCAGACTCGCGACCTCCTACGAGCAGTACTTC. Translated: CASRSRLATSYEQYF.

V usage is TRBV18 and J usage is TRBJ1-2; a weak D match, TRBD1 (6 bases). Trimming left V 3 bases short and J 8 bases short, with 25 bases between. Germline lookup yields CDR1 KGHSH and CDR2 LQKENI. The CDR3 runs to 17 residues. The CDR3 region is CASSPNYARGINTGYTF. CDR3 nucleotides: TGTGCCAGCTCACCGAATTACGCGAGGGGGATCAATACGGGCTACACCTTC.

The rearrangement uses TRBV7-9 and TRBJ1-1; D may be TRBD1 (5 bases). V lost 6 bases, J lost 0 bases, and 20 bases lay in between. The CDR3 length is 17 residues. Germline CDR1 and CDR2: SEHNR and FQNEAQ (reference sequence). The CDR3 spells CASSVTQVQEVNTEAFF. In nucleotides, the CDR3 is TGTGCCAGCAGTGTCACACAGGTTCAGGAAGTGAACACTGAAGCTTTCTTT. Combining the CDR3 with reference TRBV7-9 and TRBJ1-1 gives the whole variable domain DTGVSQNPRHKITKRGQNVTFRCDPISEHNRLYWYRQTLGQGPEFLTYFQNEAQLEKSRLLSDRFSAERPKGSFSTLEIQRTEQGDSAMYLCASSVTQVQEVNTEAFFGQGTRLTVV.

The chain links TRBV3-1 (or the pseudogene TRBV3-2) to TRBJ1-1; weak D call: TRBD1 (6 bases). The V and J ends lost 3 bases and 5 bases respectively, with 13 bases between them. This CDR3 comprises 14 residues. CDR1 is LGHDT and CDR2 is YNNKEL in the germline V gene (reference sequence). This CDR3 reads CASSHTTGRTEAFF. The CDR3 DNA reads TGTGCCAGCAGCCATACTACAGGGCGGACTGAAGCTTTCTTT.

The chain couples TRBV7-6 to TRBJ1-3, with D perhaps TRBD1 (5 bases). Between the trimmed V and J ends, which lost 2 bases and 0 bases, there was a span of 17 bases. Germline V gives CDR1 SGHVS, CDR2 FNYEAQ. The CDR3 contains 18 residues. CDR3 residues: CASSLFSEGDLSGNTIYF. The DNA for the CDR3 is TGTGCCAGCAGCTTATTTTCCGAAGGGGATCTCTCTGGAAACACCATATATTTT.

The chain links TRBV6-5 to TRBJ1-2; 7 bases align to TRBD1. Trimming took 0 bases from V and 4 from J; bases not matched to a gene: 2. Per germline, CDR1 MNHEY and CDR2 SVGAGI. The length of the CDR3 is 14 residues. CDR3 DNA: TGTGCCAGCAGTTACTCAGGGGGCCGCTATGGCTACACCTTC. Its translation: CASSYSGGRYGYTF.

V and J are TRBV6-4 and TRBJ1-1; no definite D call. This CDR3 has 13 amino acids. Looked up from germline, CDR1 is MRHNA and CDR2 is SNTAGT. Trimming removed 3 bases at V and 0 bases at J, with 5 bases between. CDR3 in amino acids: CASSEGMNTEAFF. The CDR3 bases are TGTGCCAGCAGTGAGGGCATGAACACTGAAGCTTTCTTT.

The chain employs TRBV5-4 and TRBJ1-1, with a tentative D call TRBD1 (5 bases). Germline CDR1 SGHNT, CDR2 YYREEE (reference sequence). Trimming pared 4 bases from V and 7 bases from J, leaving 20 bases between. This CDR3 has 15 amino acids. The CDR3 reads CASSQGLPTGGEAFF. The CDR3 nucleotides are TGTGCCAGCAGCCAGGGCCTCCCCACCGGCGGTGAAGCTTTCTTT.